One and the same sample provided the 16 T cell receptor beta chains below, sequenced in a study of blood T cell repertoires in COVID-19. Sequenced by immunoSEQ multiplex PCR; TCRdb stores in-frame clones only, minus some. This table holds under 150,000 clones, 75% to 80% found once. Sequenced: PBMCs or T cells enriched from blood (not recorded which). All receptors derive from a woman between 45 and 65 years old who had recovered from COVID-19.

This chain connects TRBV6-5 to TRBJ2-1, with D perhaps matching TRBD1 (6 bases). The CDR3 spans 15 residues. Germline V gene lookup returns CDR1 MNHEY and CDR2 SVGAGI. Trimming left V 7 bases short and J 0 bases short, with 13 bases between. As DNA, the CDR3 is TGTGCCAGCAACGTCGGACAGAGCTCCTACAATGAGCAGTTCTTC. This sequence encodes CASNVGQSSYNEQFF.

This clone was counted a few times. This chain connects TRBV6-4 to TRBJ2-1; D is perhaps TRBD2 (6 bases). Germline CDR1 reads MRHNA; CDR2 reads SNTAGT. V was clipped by 5 bases and J by 10 bases, with 15 bases between them. CDR3 length: 13 residues. This CDR3 reads CASSPNRAGEQFF. CDR3 DNA sequence: TGTGCCAGCAGTCCCAACCGGGCGGGAGAGCAGTTCTTC.

The chain is built from TRBV5-4 and TRBJ2-3; 9 bases line up with TRBD2. The CDR3 is 15 amino acids. Germline values: CDR1 SGHNT, CDR2 YYREEE (reference sequence). Losses at the gene ends were 2 bases for V and 0 bases for J; bases not matched to a gene: 1. The CDR3 loop is CASSFTSGSTDTQYF. Written as DNA, the CDR3 is TGTGCCAGCAGCTTTACTAGCGGGAGCACAGATACGCAGTATTTT.

V and J are TRBV6-4 and TRBJ1-1; a possible D gene is TRBD1 (5 bases). Per the germline V gene, CDR1 is MRHNA and CDR2 is SNTAGT. With 3 bases removed from V and 4 bases from J, the gap between germline ends came to 9 bases. The CDR3 runs to 13 residues. CDR3 DNA: TGTGCCAGCAGTGAACAGGTGGGCACTGAAGCTTTCTTT. Its protein is CASSEQVGTEAFF.

This clone occurred many times. The chain employs TRBV28 and TRBJ1-6, with unresolved D. The CDR3 extends over 15 amino acids. V lost 4 bases and J 3 bases, leaving 10 bases between the germline ends. Germline V gene lookup returns CDR1 MDHEN and CDR2 SYDVKM. The CDR3 nucleotides are TGTGCCAGCAGTTCCCCCCGGGGCTATAATTCACCCCTCCACTTT. It translates to CASSSPRGYNSPLHF.

V gene TRBV20-1 combines with J gene TRBJ2-3; the D gene is possibly TRBD2 (5 bases). The length of the CDR3 is 16 residues. Per germline, CDR1 DFQATT and CDR2 SNEGSKA (reference sequence). The V end was cut by 3 bases, the J end by 2 bases, with 18 bases between. The DNA of the CDR3 is TGCAGTGCTAGTTGGGTAGGGCTAGCTTTCACAGATACGCAGTATTTT. It yields the protein CSASWVGLAFTDTQYF.

This rearrangement joins TRBV9 to TRBJ1-1; D not certain. CDR1 is SGDLS, CDR2 YYNGEE, per germline. V was pared by 0 bases and J by 6 bases, with 9 bases between. The CDR3 length is 13 residues. This CDR3 is CASSVEGGSEAFF. The CDR3 DNA sequence: TGTGCCAGCAGCGTAGAGGGCGGGTCTGAAGCTTTCTTT. Based on the CDR3 plus reference TRBV9 and TRBJ1-1, the full variable domain is DSGVTQTPKHLITATGQRVTLRCSPRSGDLSVYWYQQSLDQGLQFLIQYYNGEERAKGNILERFSAQQFPDLHSELNLSSLELGDSALYFCASSVEGGSEAFFGQGTRLTVV.

The chain is built from TRBV19 and TRBJ2-1, with D possibly TRBD2 on 7 matching bases. The CDR3 extends over 16 amino acids. V shed 4 bases and J shed 7 bases, with 20 bases lying between them. From germline, CDR1 is LNHDA and CDR2 SQIVND (reference sequence). The CDR3 here is CASSTRGPAGTNEQFF. The CDR3 nucleotides read TGTGCCAGTAGTACGCGGGGGCCTGCTGGGACGAATGAGCAGTTCTTC.

This chain joins TRBV5-1 and TRBJ1-4; no firm D call. V was clipped by 0 bases and J by 2 bases, with 8 bases between them. This CDR3 contains 15 residues. Germline-derived CDR1 and CDR2 are SGHRS and YFSETQ. The CDR3 region is CASSLGRGTNEKLFF. Here the CDR3 DNA reads TGCGCCAGCAGCTTGGGTCGGGGTACTAATGAAAAACTGTTTTTT.

The CDR3 loop reads CASSQVQGVFGNTIYF. In DNA form, the CDR3 reads TGTGCCAGCAGCCAAGTACAGGGGGTGTTTGGAAACACCATATATTTT. The chain carries TRBV28 and TRBJ1-3; TRBD1 matches 8 bases. The V and J ends lost 6 bases and 3 bases, in that order; junction bases with no gene match: 10. Germline V gene lookup returns CDR1 MDHEN and CDR2 SYDVKM. The CDR3 length is 16 residues.

This chain links TRBV9 with TRBJ1-5, with no clear D. This CDR3 contains 15 residues. The germline V gene has CDR1 SGDLS and CDR2 YYNGEE. V was pared by 3 bases and J by 4 bases, with 14 bases between. CDR3 nucleotides: TGTGCCAGCAGCGGGGGAGACACCCAAAATCAGCCCCAGCATTTT. Amino acids: CASSGGDTQNQPQHF.

The CDR3 DNA is TGTGCCAGCAGCGCGGACAGGAACTCTGGAAACACCATATATTTT. Translated: CASSADRNSGNTIYF. This chain connects TRBV3-1 (or the pseudogene TRBV3-2) to TRBJ1-3; TRBD1 matches at 7 bases. Germline CDR1 reads LGHDT; CDR2 reads YNNKEL (reference sequence). The CDR3 length is 15 residues. With V trimmed by 5 bases and J by 0 bases, 4 bases remained unmatched.

The V and J genes are TRBV6-5 and TRBJ2-7, with D uncertain. The germline CDR1 and CDR2 sequences are MNHEY and SVGAGI. This CDR3 has 13 amino acids. Trimming shortened V by 0 bases and J by 3 bases, and 6 bases separated the two germline ends. CDR3 DNA sequence: TGTGCCAGCAGTTACTCAGCGAGCTACGAGCAGTACTTC. Protein: CASSYSASYEQYF.

CDR3 sequence (DNA): TGTGCCAGCAGCCCGGGACTTAGCCTCTACAATGAGCAGTTCTTC. Translation: CASSPGLSLYNEQFF. The genes are TRBV7-9 and TRBJ2-1, with D maybe TRBD2 (6 bases). Germline V gives CDR1 SEHNR, CDR2 FQNEAQ (reference sequence). The germline V and J ends were trimmed by 5 bases and 3 bases, with 14 bases remaining between them. This CDR3 has 15 amino acids.

This rearrangement joins TRBV4-1 to TRBJ1-2, with no clear D. CDR3 length: 17 amino acids. V was pared by 2 bases and J by 4 bases, with 20 bases between. CDR1 is MGHRA and CDR2 is YSYEKL in the germline V gene. CDR3 bases: TGCGCCAGCAGCCAATACCTTAGGGATGCGGGAGCCTATGGCTACACCTTC. Protein: CASSQYLRDAGAYGYTF.

This clone was recorded once. The chain couples TRBV19 to TRBJ1-5; the D is unclear. Trimming cost V 3 bases and J 0 bases, with 12 bases left between them. This CDR3 comprises 16 residues. Germline V gene sequence: CDR1 LNHDA, CDR2 SQIVND (reference sequence). Here the CDR3 reads CASSILRDYSNQPQHF. CDR3 coding DNA: TGTGCCAGTAGTATTTTGAGGGATTATAGCAATCAGCCCCAGCATTTT.